This T cell receptor beta chain derives from a study of T cell responses to AZD1222 COVID-19 vaccine. Study-level results: Reportedly, close to half of spike-specific TCRs are directed against unmutated variant regions. No repertoire was sampled before or during the peak T cell response, only after it. White British donors predominated, females outnumbered males, and clonal diversity was possibly underestimated.

Trimming stripped 10 bases from V and 0 bases from J, with 10 bases between. Per the germline V gene, CDR1 is LNHDA and CDR2 is SQIVND (reference sequence). This CDR3 has 12 residues. Clones were sequenced by immunoSEQ multiplex PCR, and TCRdb holds only the in-frame ones, with some missing. Among about 190,000 clones listed, more than 75% were seen once. Concerning this clone itself: Its antigen is unidentified.

The chain carries TRBV19 and TRBJ2-7; D possibly corresponds to TRBD2 (6 bases). This receptor was identified in an adult in good health. The sample in question was peripheral blood, obtained on day 0 of AZD1222 vaccination. The CDR3 is CATGGDSYEQYF. The CDR3 DNA reads as TGTGCCACCGGAGGGGACTCCTACGAGCAGTACTTC.